A selection of T cell receptor beta chains follows, all from one sample in a study of Ad26.COV2.S vaccination and SARS-CoV-2 variants. Clones were sequenced by immunoSEQ multiplex PCR, and TCRdb holds only the in-frame ones, with some missing. The data hold fewer than 400,000 clones, with around 84% observed a single time. The material sequenced was peripheral blood, taken in a trial of Ad26.COV2.S vaccine versus placebo. The receptors stem from a person between 18 and 65 years old who received the Ad26.COV2.S COVID-19 vaccine or a placebo. Each CDR3 is given with its conserved first and last residue.

V gene	J gene	CDR3 protein
TRBV5-1	TRBJ2-3	CASSLSSSGGTDTQYF
TRBV19	TRBJ1-5	CASSIGTGGSQHF
TRBV7-8	TRBJ2-7	CASSIWTGGGRGEQYF
TRBV5-1	TRBJ2-7	CASSVSGASSYEQYF
TRBV2	TRBJ2-1	CASSERRGSYNEQFF
TRBV5-6	TRBJ2-4	CASSTPGQNNIQYF
TRBV7-9	TRBJ2-7	CASSRALRQGSEQYF
TRBV7-2	TRBJ1-1	CASSLVAGSMNTEAFF
TRBV7-2	TRBJ2-7	CASSLEGRGREQYF
TRBV7-9	TRBJ1-3	CASSRLLPTEGNTIYF
TRBV19	TRBJ1-2	CASSIGKALEGYTF
TRBV19	TRBJ1-4	CASSIDSRQGANEKLFF
TRBV5-1	TRBJ1-4	CASSLSTGGRTTNEKLFF
TRBV15	TRBJ2-2	CATSRELGSRTGELFF